The source of this T cell receptor (beta chain) is a study of beta chain features in type 1 diabetes. The wider study: No patient-donor differences in age, gender, total cells or subset yield. Study-wide findings and caveats: High TCR expression in some cells could lead to their over-representation in cDNA sequencing. At VDJ recombination sites, type 1 diabetes patients had fewer insertions and more deleted nucleotides.

Every bit of the isolated RNA underwent reverse transcription, so sequencing read expressed TCRB transcripts. Assay used: immunoSEQ multiplex PCR; TCRdb lists only in-frame clones, some missing. The table includes around 500,000 clones, about 10% detected once. The V end was cut by 1 base, the J end by 6 bases, with 15 bases between. Germline V CDR1 and CDR2: SQVTM, ANQGSEA. There are 14 residues in the CDR3. Concerning this clone: Its antigen is undetermined.

Sorted CD4+ subsets: naive, central memory, regulatory, stem cell-like memory (CD45RO/CCR7/CD25/CD127/CD95/CD27 panel). The rearrangement links TRBV29-1 to TRBJ1-1; D remains unclear. The specimen sequenced was naive CD4+ T cells from blood. The TCR sequence derives from a woman younger than 30 in good health. The CDR3 region is CSVEGAGSGAEAFF. DNA of the CDR3: TGCAGCGTTGAAGGTGCGGGGTCGGGCGCTGAAGCTTTCTTT.